These 11 T cell receptor beta chains came from one sample sequenced in a study of T cells in Graves' hyperthyroidism and ophthalmopathy. RNA transcripts provided the source from which TCR beta CDR3 regions were amplified. A first-round RT-PCR of the TCR CDR3 used the HTBI primer set. From the multiplex PCR reads, TCRdb called clonotypes with MiXCR, one entry per CDR3 protein. The sample has about 350,000 distinct CDR3 sequences; around 15% are singletons. The specimen sequenced was blood. These receptors were taken from a woman aged 55 to 70 with Graves' ophthalmopathy.

The sample holds a few counts of this clonotype. The gene calls are TRBV6-1 and TRBJ2-7, with no clear D. V was trimmed by 5 bases and J by 2 bases, leaving 22 bases between them. CDR1 is MNHNS and CDR2 is SASEGT in the germline V gene. The CDR3 runs to 17 residues. In nucleotides, the CDR3 is TGTGCCAGCAGTCCTCATAGACGGGCGACCTCAGCCTACGAGCAGTACTTC. This gives the protein CASSPHRRATSAYEQYF.

A few counts support this clonotype. The rearrangement joins TRBV18 to TRBJ2-1; D gene uncertain. V was trimmed by 6 bases and J by 1 base, leaving 10 bases between them. The CDR3 is 14 amino acids. Germline assignment: CDR1 KGHSH and CDR2 LQKENI. The CDR3 bases are TGTGCCAGCTCCCCGCAGCTATCCTACAATGAGCAGTTCTTC. Translating it yields CASSPQLSYNEQFF.

This clonotype was detected only a few times. V and J are TRBV20-1 and TRBJ2-7; D gene unclear. CDR1 and CDR2 (germline): DFQATT, SNEGSKA (reference sequence). The CDR3 consists of 15 residues. The ends were cut back, 5 bases at V and 8 bases at J, with 25 bases in the middle. For the CDR3, the DNA is TGCAGTGCTCCCCACCATCAAGAGACCCCTACCAAGCAGTACTTC. This codes for CSAPHHQETPTKQYF.

The chain employs TRBV3-1 and TRBJ2-7; no clear D gene. The germline V and J ends were trimmed by 0 bases and 6 bases, with 9 bases remaining between them. Germline-derived CDR1 and CDR2 are LGHDT and YNNKEL (reference sequence). CDR3 length: 13 residues. In nucleotides, the CDR3 is TGTGCCAGCAGCCAAGAACTACGACGCGAGCAGTACTTC. The encoded protein is CASSQELRREQYF.

This clonotype is deemed medium-sized. J is TRBJ2-3 and V is TRBV11-2; a weak D match, TRBD1 (6 bases). The CDR3 runs 16 residues. V was shortened by 5 bases and J by 1 base, with 16 bases between the two germline ends. CDR1 SGHAT and CDR2 FQNNGV come from the germline V gene. CDR3 region: CASSRSRGSGTDTQYF. As DNA, the CDR3 is TGTGCCAGCAGCCGGAGCAGGGGCTCGGGCACAGATACGCAGTATTTT.

This clonotype occurred a few times. Written as DNA, the CDR3 is TGTGCCAGTAGTACCAGGGGAAACACCGGGGAGCTGTTTTTT. Its protein is CASSTRGNTGELFF. J is TRBJ2-2 and V is TRBV19, with D perhaps TRBD1 (6 bases). Germline V gene sequence: CDR1 LNHDA, CDR2 SQIVND (reference sequence). V dropped 4 bases and J dropped 2 bases, with 8 bases sitting between them. CDR3 size: 14 residues.

This clonotype was seen repeatedly, ten times or more. This chain joins TRBV7-3 and TRBJ2-2; 13 bases line up with TRBD2. There are 18 residues in the CDR3. CDR1 and CDR2 (germline): SGHTA, FQGTGA. With V trimmed by 5 bases and J by 4 bases, 10 bases remained unmatched. CDR3 sequence reads: CASSPGLAGVGVTGELFF. The CDR3 DNA reads as TGTGCCAGCAGCCCCGGACTAGCGGGAGTGGGGGTCACCGGGGAGCTGTTTTTT.

This clonotype was counted many times. This chain links TRBV6-2 or TRBV6-3 with TRBJ2-7; 7 bases map to TRBD1. The CDR3 runs 14 residues. The J segment lost 2 bases and the V segment lost 4 bases, leaving 5 bases of the junction unmatched. The germline V gene encodes CDR1 MNHEY and CDR2 SVGEGT. CDR3 nucleotides: TGTGCCAGCAGTTGGCCGGGACAGCCCTACGAGCAGTACTTC. It encodes CASSWPGQPYEQYF.

This clonotype was seen at least ten times. The chain recombines TRBV5-5 with TRBJ2-7, with 9 bases identical to TRBD2. Germline V gives CDR1 SGHKS, CDR2 YYEKEE (reference sequence). The CDR3 consists of 14 residues. V shed 2 bases, J shed 5 bases, and the junction held 5 bases outside the gene matches. In DNA form, the CDR3 reads TGTGCCAGCAGCTTAGTAGCGGGAGTCGACGAGCAGTACTTC. Residues: CASSLVAGVDEQYF.

This clonotype was seen only a few times. V and J are TRBV6-1 and TRBJ2-2; D is perhaps TRBD1 or TRBD2 (5 bases each). This CDR3 contains 15 residues. From germline, CDR1 is MNHNS and CDR2 SASEGT. The V gene lost 8 bases and the J gene lost 1 base, with 14 bases spanning the gap. The DNA of the CDR3 is TGTGCCAGCCGCCTCCGGGGCCTGAACACCGGGGAGCTGTTTTTT. Translating gives CASRLRGLNTGELFF.

CDR3 DNA sequence: TGTGCCAGCAGTCTTCGAACTAGCGGGGTAAGGTACGAGCAGTACTTC. This codes for CASSLRTSGVRYEQYF. The rearrangement uses TRBV12-3 or TRBV12-4 and TRBJ2-7; 10 nucleotides agree with TRBD2. The CDR3 spans 16 residues. The J segment lost 4 bases and the V segment lost 5 bases, leaving 11 bases of the junction unmatched.